This T cell receptor beta chain originates from a study of blood T cell repertoires in COVID-19. Study-wide context: Both acute and convalescent COVID-19 samples were obtained from the United States, Italy and Spain.

The CDR3 runs to 11 residues. Per germline, CDR1 SEHNR and CDR2 FQNEAQ (reference sequence). Trimming removed 6 bases at V and 5 bases at J, with 5 bases between. Assay: immunoSEQ multiplex PCR; the TCRdb copy retains only in-frame clones and omits some. The sample has hundreds of thousands of clones; about 89% are singletons. Sequencing used peripheral blood. The chain recombines TRBV7-9 with TRBJ2-1, with unresolved D. This clonotype was obtained from a young woman with COVID-19, enrolled during active disease. CDR3 residues: CASSSDNEQFF. The CDR3 DNA sequence: TGTGCCAGCAGTTCCGACAATGAGCAGTTCTTC. Using reference TRBV7-9 and TRBJ2-1 for the parts outside the CDR3, the full variable domain is DTGVSQNPRHKITKRGQNVTFRCDPISEHNRLYWYRQTLGQGPEFLTYFQNEAQLEKSRLLSDRFSAERPKGSFSTLEIQRTEQGDSAMYLCASSSDNEQFFGPGTRLTVL.